What follows is one T cell receptor (gamma chain) and its context. The sample holds a few counts of this clone. The clone's antigen remains unknown. Qualities for individual bases were not recorded, and no much larger clone is one base off. This record belongs to a study of intestinal T cells in coeliac disease (dated by TCRdb to 2019 to 2021). Background for the entire study: In the TRG cohort, the mean age of coeliac patients was roughly 15 years compared with around 59 years for controls, so the coeliac patients were much younger than the controls. Duodenal biopsies from some 10 coeliac disease patients and some 10 non-coeliac controls were included in the TCR-delta (TRD) cohort. Duodenal biopsies from about 35 coeliac disease patients and some 19 non-coeliac controls were included in a second, larger TCR-gamma (TRG) cohort. Study-level results and caveats: FFPE-derived DNA was found to be relatively degraded, and loss of a proportion of TCR sequences in each sample was likely caused by this degradation. All 22 biopsies in training were correctly classified by TRD kmer-based clustering, and a leave-one-out accuracy of about 92% was reported. Of roughly 54 biopsies, some 50 (roughly 94%) were correctly classified by TRG clustering, and a leave-one-out accuracy of approximately 87% was reported. Repeated CDR3 amino acid sequences could not be distinguished from PCR duplicates. Coeliac and control groups differed significantly in age, although an age-split analysis did not yield significant classification.

The library was prepared using multiplex PCR. Instrument on record: Ion Torrent PGM. The LymphoTrack kit, which has primers carrying Illumina adapters, was used to amplify TRG repertoires from approximately 210 ng of biopsy DNA. TRG amplicons were purified with AMPure XP beads, quantified on a 2100 Bioanalyzer, and pooled equimolarly. TRG libraries were sequenced on an Ion PGM instrument. As for the original processing: FastX discarded any read in which over 10% of nucleotides had a quality score below the third quartile for that patient. Alignment of reads was performed with IMGT/HighV-QUEST so that V, D and J genes were assigned, CDR3 regions were identified and functionality was assessed. After the sequences were translated into amino acids, every sequence predicted to be non-functional was thrown out. CDR3s were split into kmers, with and without positional annotation; kmer frequencies underwent PCA, and samples were clustered using all 1023 combinations of PCs 1-10. Leave-one-out cross-validation was used to validate the classification, with parameters re-optimised on the remaining samples in each round. Shannon diversity was computed with the vegan R package from repeated random subsamples equal to the lowest read count. Clones were re-identified by TCRdb from the public reads with CATT, and rows with the same DNA were merged. The V and J calls here are based on TCRdb, not the publication. The sample includes some 800 gamma-chain clones, with roughly two fifths observed a single time. About 20% of the sample is in the top ten clones.

CDR1 and CDR2 are drawn from the germline V gene: EGSNGY, YDSYNSKV. The CDR3 has 15 amino acids, counting the end cysteine and phenylalanine. Kept here is only the CDR3 DNA, which spans 45 bases and is read in frame from base 1. Germline trimming: 8 bases from V, 9 bases from J; junction bases outside gene matches: 18. Genomic DNA was extracted with the QIAamp DNA FFPE tissue kit from ten 5-um FFPE scrolls per case. To test whether coeliac disease can be classified from the TCR repertoire, the study used fully anonymised formalin-fixed paraffin-embedded duodenal biopsies that were not needed for diagnosis.

The source of this sequence is a human donor with celiac disease. The rearranged segments are TRGV2 and TRGJP2. Sequenced input: a duodenal biopsy. The DNA sequence reads TGTGCCACCTACGGCCACCCACGAGTGAATTGGATCAAGACGTTT. The resulting protein is CATYGHPRVNWIKTF.